The 10 T cell receptor beta chains given below trace back to one sample, sequenced in a study of T cells in Graves' hyperthyroidism and ophthalmopathy. TCR beta CDR3 sequences were amplified from RNA transcripts. RT-PCR in the first round (using the HTBI primer set) targeted the TCR CDR3. TCRdb ran MiXCR on the multiplex PCR reads and lists one entry per CDR3 protein. The table includes 500,000 to 650,000 distinct CDR3 sequences, around 13% detected once. Sequencing was done on a sample of blood. These receptors were collected from a woman aged 45-59 years with Graves' ophthalmopathy.

This clonotype has a count of ten or more. The chain couples TRBV27 to TRBJ2-1, with 9 bases matching TRBD2. Trimming cost V 5 bases and J 4 bases; bases outside gene matches: 6. The CDR3 consists of 15 residues. From germline, CDR1 is MNHEY and CDR2 SMNVEV (reference sequence). DNA for the CDR3: TGTGCCAGCAGTCTGGGACTAGCCCCGTACAATGAGCAGTTCTTC. Translated, it gives CASSLGLAPYNEQFF.

The rearrangement uses TRBV5-1 and TRBJ2-3, with D perhaps TRBD2 (5 bases). This CDR3 region has 14 residues. The V gene's germline CDR1 is SGHRS and CDR2 YFSETQ. V was pared by 5 bases and J by 1 base, with 11 bases between. The CDR3: CASREVHGTDTQYF. The CDR3 region has the DNA TGCGCCAGCAGGGAGGTTCACGGCACAGATACGCAGTATTTT.

This clonotype was observed many times. The chain employs TRBV6-2 or TRBV6-3 and TRBJ2-3, with 7 nucleotides matching TRBD1. From germline, CDR1 is MNHEY and CDR2 SVGEGT. After removal of 0 bases from V and 5 bases from J, the junction contained 8 bases not matched to a gene. The CDR3 has 16 amino acids. The CDR3 bases are TGTGCCAGCAGTTACTCGAGAAGGGGGCAAGAAGATACGCAGTATTTT. Amino acids: CASSYSRRGQEDTQYF.

The rearrangement uses TRBV4-1 and TRBJ2-5; unclear D gene. Trimming took off 3 bases at V and 4 bases at J, with 9 bases between the two ends. Germline-derived CDR1 and CDR2 are MGHRA and YSYEKL. The CDR3 sequence is 13 residues long. Here the CDR3 DNA reads TGCGCCAGCAGCCATCCCAGAACAGAGACCCAGTACTTC. It is translated as CASSHPRTETQYF.

This clonotype was seen only once. Possible read error: a much larger clone is one base away. This chain connects TRBV2 to TRBJ2-1, with a weak D call TRBD2 (5 bases). Looked up from germline, CDR1 is SNHLY and CDR2 is FYNNEI. The CDR3 is made up of 13 amino acids. V was pared by 5 bases and J by 5 bases, with 10 bases between. CDR3 amino acids: CASSSETNNEQFF. The CDR3 DNA is TGTGCCAGCAGTTCCGAGACTAACAATGAGCAGTTCTTC.

This clonotype was seen more than once but under ten times. This chain uses TRBV20-1 with TRBJ2-1; TRBD2 aligns across 11 bases. The CDR3 sequence is 20 residues long. V shed 2 bases, J shed 0 bases, and the junction held 15 bases outside the gene matches. Per germline, CDR1 DFQATT and CDR2 SNEGSKA (reference sequence). CDR3 sequence reads: CSARPPWTSGPPSSYNEQFF. As DNA, the CDR3 is TGCAGTGCTAGACCCCCCTGGACTAGCGGGCCCCCAAGCTCCTACAATGAGCAGTTCTTC.

The chain uses TRBV9 and TRBJ2-1, with 7 bases lining up with TRBD1. In germline, CDR1 is SGDLS, CDR2 YYNGEE. This CDR3 contains 15 residues. The V segment lost 3 bases and the J segment 2 bases; nucleotides outside the gene matches: 5. CDR3 sequence: CASSATGVAYNEQFF. For the CDR3, the DNA is TGTGCCAGCAGCGCCACAGGGGTAGCCTACAATGAGCAGTTCTTC.

This clonotype was recorded at least ten times. The chain has TRBV7-3 and TRBJ2-1; weak D call: TRBD1 (5 bases). This CDR3 region has 15 residues. In germline, CDR1 is SGHTA, CDR2 FQGTGA. V was cut by 5 bases and J by 2 bases, with 13 bases left in between. The CDR3 region has the DNA TGTGCCAGCAGCCCCGGGCTAGGGGCCTACAATGAGCAGTTCTTC. Translating gives CASSPGLGAYNEQFF.

There are a few counts of this clonotype. The chain uses TRBV18 and TRBJ1-1, with 8 bases matching TRBD1. The trim removed 1 base at V and 0 bases at J, leaving 4 bases unmatched. Germline loops: CDR1 KGHSH, CDR2 LQKENI. CDR3 length: 16 amino acids. CDR3 protein: CASSPRQGRLNTEAFF. The CDR3 region has the DNA TGTGCCAGCTCACCACGACAGGGGCGCCTGAACACTGAAGCTTTCTTT.

This clonotype was detected ten times or more. The chain employs TRBV2 and TRBJ1-2, with TRBD1 as a possible D gene (5 bases). The CDR3 has 13 residues. Per the germline V gene, CDR1 is SNHLY and CDR2 is FYNNEI. Trimming left V 7 bases short and J 3 bases short, with 12 bases between. The CDR3 DNA reads TGTGCCAGCATGCCGGCAGGGTACTATGGCTACACCTTC. This encodes CASMPAGYYGYTF.